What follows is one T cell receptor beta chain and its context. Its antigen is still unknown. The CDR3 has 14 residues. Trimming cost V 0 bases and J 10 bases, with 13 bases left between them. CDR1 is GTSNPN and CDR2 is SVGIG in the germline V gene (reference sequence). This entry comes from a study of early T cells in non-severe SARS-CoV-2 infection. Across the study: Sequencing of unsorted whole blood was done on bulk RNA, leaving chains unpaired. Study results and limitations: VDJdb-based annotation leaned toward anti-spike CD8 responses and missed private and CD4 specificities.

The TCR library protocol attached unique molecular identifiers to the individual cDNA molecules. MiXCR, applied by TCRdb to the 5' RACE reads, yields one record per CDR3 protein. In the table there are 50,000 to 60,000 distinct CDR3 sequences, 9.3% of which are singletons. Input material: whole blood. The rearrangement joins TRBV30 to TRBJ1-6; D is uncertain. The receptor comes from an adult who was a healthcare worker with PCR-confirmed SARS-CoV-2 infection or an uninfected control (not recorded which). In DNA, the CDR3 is TGTGCCTGGAGTGTAACCCTCTCCGCCTCACCCCTCCACTTT. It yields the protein CAWSVTLSASPLHF.